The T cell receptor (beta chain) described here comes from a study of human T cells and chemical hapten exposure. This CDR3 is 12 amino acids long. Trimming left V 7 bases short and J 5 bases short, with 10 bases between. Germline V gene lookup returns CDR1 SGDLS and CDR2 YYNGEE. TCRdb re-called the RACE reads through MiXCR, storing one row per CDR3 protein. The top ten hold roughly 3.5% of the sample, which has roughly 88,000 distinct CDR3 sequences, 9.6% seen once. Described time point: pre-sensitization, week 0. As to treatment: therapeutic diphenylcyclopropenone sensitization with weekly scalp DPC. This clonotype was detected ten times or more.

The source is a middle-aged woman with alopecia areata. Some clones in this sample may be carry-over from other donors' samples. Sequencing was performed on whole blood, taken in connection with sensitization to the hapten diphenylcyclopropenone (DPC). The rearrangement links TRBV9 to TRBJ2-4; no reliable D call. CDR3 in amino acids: CASLGPENIQYF. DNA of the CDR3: TGTGCCAGCTTGGGCCCCGAAAACATTCAGTACTTC.